The clone carrying this T cell receptor (beta chain) was recorded a few times. This sample is drawn from a study of CD8+CD57+ T cells in acquired aplastic anemia. Genomic DNA provided the template from which TCR beta VDJ and CDR3 profiles were obtained. TCRdb passed the reads through MiXCR, listing each CDR3 protein once. The profile shows some 290,000 distinct CDR3 sequences, around 60% of them singletons. There are 14 residues in the CDR3. With 6 bases clipped from V and 1 base from J, the junction kept 8 bases outside the gene matches. Germline V gene data show CDR1 as DFQATT and CDR2 as SNEGSKA (reference sequence).

Sequenced: sorted CD4+, CD8+, or CD8+CD57+ T cells (not recorded which) from PBMCs. The TCR originated in a human donor with severe aplastic anemia or a healthy control (not recorded which). The rearrangement uses TRBV20-1 and TRBJ2-7, with TRBD2 matching over 8 bases. CDR3 sequence: CSALTSGPSYEQYF. Written as DNA, the CDR3 is TGCAGTGCGCTAACTAGCGGACCGTCCTACGAGCAGTACTTC.